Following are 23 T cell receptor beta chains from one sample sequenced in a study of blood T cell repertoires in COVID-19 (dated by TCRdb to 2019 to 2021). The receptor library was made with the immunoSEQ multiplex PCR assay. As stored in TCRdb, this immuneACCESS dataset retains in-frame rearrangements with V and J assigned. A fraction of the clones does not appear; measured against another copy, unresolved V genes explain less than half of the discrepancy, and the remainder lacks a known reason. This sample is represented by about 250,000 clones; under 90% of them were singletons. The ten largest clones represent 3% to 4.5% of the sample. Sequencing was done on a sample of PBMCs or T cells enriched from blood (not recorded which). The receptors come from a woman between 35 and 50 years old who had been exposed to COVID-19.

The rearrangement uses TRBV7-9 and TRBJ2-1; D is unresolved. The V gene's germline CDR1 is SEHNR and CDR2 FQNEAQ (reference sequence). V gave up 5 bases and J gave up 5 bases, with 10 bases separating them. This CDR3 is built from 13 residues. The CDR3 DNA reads TGTGCCAGCAGCAGTTTTACAAACAATGAGCAGTTCTTC. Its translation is CASSSFTNNEQFF.

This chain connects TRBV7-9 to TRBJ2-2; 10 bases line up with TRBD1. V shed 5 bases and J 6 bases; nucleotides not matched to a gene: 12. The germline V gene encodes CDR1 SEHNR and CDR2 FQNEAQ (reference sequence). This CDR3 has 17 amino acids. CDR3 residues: CASSRSGTGASPGELFF. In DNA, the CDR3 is TGTGCCAGCAGCCGATCCGGGACAGGGGCATCCCCCGGGGAGCTGTTTTTT.

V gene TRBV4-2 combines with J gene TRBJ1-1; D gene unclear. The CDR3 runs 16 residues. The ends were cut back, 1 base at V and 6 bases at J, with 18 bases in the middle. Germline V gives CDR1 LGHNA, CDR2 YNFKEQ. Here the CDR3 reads CASSQGPVASGAEAFF. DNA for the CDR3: TGTGCCAGCAGCCAAGGCCCTGTCGCGAGCGGGGCTGAAGCTTTCTTT.

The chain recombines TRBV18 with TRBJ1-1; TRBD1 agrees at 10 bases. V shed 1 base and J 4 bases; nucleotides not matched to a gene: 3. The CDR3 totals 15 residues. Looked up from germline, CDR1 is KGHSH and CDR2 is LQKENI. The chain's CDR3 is CASSPQGQGSTEAFF. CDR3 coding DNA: TGTGCCAGCTCACCACAGGGACAGGGGAGCACTGAAGCTTTCTTT.

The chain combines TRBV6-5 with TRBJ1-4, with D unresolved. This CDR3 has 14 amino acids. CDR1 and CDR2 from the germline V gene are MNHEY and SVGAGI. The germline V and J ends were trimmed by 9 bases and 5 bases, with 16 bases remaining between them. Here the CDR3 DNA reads TGTGCCAGTCTCCTGGGCAGACTAAATGAAAAACTGTTTTTT. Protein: CASLLGRLNEKLFF.

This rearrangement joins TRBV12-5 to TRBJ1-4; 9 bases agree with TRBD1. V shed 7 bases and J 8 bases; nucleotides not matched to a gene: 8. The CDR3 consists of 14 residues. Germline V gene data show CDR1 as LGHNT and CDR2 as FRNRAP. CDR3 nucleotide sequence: TGTGCTAGTGCCCCCCGGACAGGGGTCGAAAAACTGTTTTTT. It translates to CASAPRTGVEKLFF.

The CDR3: CASKDPGYGYTF. CDR3 nucleotide sequence: TGTGCCAGCAAGGATCCGGGCTATGGCTACACCTTC. The rearrangement links TRBV9 to TRBJ1-2; D unresolved. The CDR3 length is 12 residues. Trimming cost V 6 bases and J 4 bases, with 10 bases left between them. The germline V gene encodes CDR1 SGDLS and CDR2 YYNGEE.

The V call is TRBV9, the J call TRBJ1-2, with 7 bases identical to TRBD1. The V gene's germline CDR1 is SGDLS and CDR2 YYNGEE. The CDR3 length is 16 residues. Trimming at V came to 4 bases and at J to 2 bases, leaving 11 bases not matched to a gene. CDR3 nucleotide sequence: TGTGCCAGCAGCCCCCTGGACTTGACAGGGAACTATGGCTACACCTTC. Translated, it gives CASSPLDLTGNYGYTF.

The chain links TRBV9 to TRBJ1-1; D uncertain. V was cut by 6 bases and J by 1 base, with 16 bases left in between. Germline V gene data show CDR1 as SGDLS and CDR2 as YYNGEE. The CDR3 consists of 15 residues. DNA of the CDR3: TGTGCCAGCACCCGAAGCTGGGGAGGGAACACTGAAGCTTTCTTT. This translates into CASTRSWGGNTEAFF.

CDR3 in DNA: TGTGCCAGCAGACCCTCTAGCGGGGGGGTATATTACAATGAGCAGTTCTTC. It encodes CASRPSSGGVYYNEQFF. This chain links TRBV2 with TRBJ2-1, with 12 positions matching TRBD2. The CDR3 runs to 17 residues. J lost 4 bases, V lost 6 bases, and 10 bases had no gene match. Germline V gene sequence: CDR1 SNHLY, CDR2 FYNNEI.

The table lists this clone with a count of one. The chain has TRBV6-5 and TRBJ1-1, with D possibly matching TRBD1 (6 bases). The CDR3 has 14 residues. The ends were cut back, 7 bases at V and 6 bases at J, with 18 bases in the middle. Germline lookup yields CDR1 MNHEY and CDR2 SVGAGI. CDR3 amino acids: CASTSGRGDAEAFF. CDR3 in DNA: TGTGCCAGCACCTCAGGCAGGGGCGACGCTGAAGCTTTCTTT.

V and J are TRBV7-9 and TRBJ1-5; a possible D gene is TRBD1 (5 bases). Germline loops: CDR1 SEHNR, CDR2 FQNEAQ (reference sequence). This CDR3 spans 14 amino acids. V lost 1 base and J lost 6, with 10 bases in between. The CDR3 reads CASSLVIGAQPQHF. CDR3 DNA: TGTGCCAGCAGCTTAGTGATAGGGGCTCAGCCCCAGCATTTT.

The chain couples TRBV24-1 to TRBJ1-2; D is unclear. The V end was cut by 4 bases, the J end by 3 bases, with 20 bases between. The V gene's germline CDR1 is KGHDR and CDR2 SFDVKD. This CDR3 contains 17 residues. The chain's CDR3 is CATSDSATRDWDYGYTF. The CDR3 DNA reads TGTGCCACCAGTGACTCCGCGACGAGGGATTGGGACTATGGCTACACCTTC.

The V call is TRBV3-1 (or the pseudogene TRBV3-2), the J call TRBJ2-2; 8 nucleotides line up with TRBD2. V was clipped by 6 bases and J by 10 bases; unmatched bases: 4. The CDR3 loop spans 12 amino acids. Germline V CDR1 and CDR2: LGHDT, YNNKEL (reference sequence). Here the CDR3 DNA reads TGTGCCAGCAGGGGACTAGTTGAGGAGCTGTTTTTT. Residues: CASRGLVEELFF.

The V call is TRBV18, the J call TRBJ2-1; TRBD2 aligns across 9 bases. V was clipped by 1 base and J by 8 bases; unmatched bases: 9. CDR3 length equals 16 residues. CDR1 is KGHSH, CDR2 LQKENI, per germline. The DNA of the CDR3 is TGTGCCAGCTCACCACTTGCGGGGGGGCCTTCGGATGAGCAGTTCTTC. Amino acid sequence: CASSPLAGGPSDEQFF.

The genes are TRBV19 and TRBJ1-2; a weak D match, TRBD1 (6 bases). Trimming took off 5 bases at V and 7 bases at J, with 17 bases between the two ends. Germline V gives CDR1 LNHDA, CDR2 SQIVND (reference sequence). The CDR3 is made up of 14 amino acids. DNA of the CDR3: TGTGCCAGTAGTCCAGAAAGGGGGTGGCGTGGCTACACCTTC. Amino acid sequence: CASSPERGWRGYTF.

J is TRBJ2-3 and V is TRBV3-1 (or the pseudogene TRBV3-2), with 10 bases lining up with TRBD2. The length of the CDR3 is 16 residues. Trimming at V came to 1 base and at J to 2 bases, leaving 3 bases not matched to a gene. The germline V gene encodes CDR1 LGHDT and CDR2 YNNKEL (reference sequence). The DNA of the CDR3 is TGTGCCAGCAGCCAAGTTGGACTAGCGGTCACAGATACGCAGTATTTT. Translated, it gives CASSQVGLAVTDTQYF.

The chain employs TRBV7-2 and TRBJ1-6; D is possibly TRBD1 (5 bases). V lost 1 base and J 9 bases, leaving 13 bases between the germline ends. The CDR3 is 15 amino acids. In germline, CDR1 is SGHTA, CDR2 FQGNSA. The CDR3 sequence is CASSLDNPGGSPLHF. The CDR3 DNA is TGTGCCAGCAGCTTAGACAATCCGGGGGGTTCACCCCTCCACTTT.

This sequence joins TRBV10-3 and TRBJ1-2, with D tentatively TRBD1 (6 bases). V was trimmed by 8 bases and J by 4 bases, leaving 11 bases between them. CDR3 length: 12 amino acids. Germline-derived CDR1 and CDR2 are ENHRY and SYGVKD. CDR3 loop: CAIAGATYGYTF. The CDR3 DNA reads TGTGCCATCGCGGGGGCAACCTATGGCTACACCTTC.

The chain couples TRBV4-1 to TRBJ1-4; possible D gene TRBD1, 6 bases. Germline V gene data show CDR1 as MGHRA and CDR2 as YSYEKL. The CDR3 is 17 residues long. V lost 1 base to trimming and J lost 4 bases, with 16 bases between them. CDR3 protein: CASSQAQGTMGNEKLFF. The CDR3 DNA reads TGCGCCAGCAGCCAAGCCCAGGGGACCATGGGTAATGAAAAACTGTTTTTT.

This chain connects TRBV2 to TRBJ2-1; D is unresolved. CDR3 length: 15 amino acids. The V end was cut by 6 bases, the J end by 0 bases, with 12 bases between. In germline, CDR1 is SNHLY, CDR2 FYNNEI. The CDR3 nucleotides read TGTGCCAGCAGACGCAGCGTCCTCTCCTACAATGAGCAGTTCTTC. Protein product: CASRRSVLSYNEQFF.

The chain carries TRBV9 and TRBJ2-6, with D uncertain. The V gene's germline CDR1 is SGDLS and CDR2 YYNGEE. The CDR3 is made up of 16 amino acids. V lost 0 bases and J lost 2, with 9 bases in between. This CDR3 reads CASSVARQAGANVLTF. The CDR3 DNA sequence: TGTGCCAGCAGCGTAGCTCGCCAGGCTGGGGCCAACGTCCTGACTTTC.

The CDR3 region has the DNA TGTGCCAGTAGTCAGCGGACAGGGGGCCAAACTGAAGCTTTCTTT. Translation gives CASSQRTGGQTEAFF. The chain has TRBV19 and TRBJ1-1; TRBD1 matches at 11 bases. The CDR3 runs to 15 residues. CDR1 is LNHDA, CDR2 SQIVND, per germline (reference sequence). J gave up 5 bases and V 5 bases, and 7 bases lay outside the gene matches.